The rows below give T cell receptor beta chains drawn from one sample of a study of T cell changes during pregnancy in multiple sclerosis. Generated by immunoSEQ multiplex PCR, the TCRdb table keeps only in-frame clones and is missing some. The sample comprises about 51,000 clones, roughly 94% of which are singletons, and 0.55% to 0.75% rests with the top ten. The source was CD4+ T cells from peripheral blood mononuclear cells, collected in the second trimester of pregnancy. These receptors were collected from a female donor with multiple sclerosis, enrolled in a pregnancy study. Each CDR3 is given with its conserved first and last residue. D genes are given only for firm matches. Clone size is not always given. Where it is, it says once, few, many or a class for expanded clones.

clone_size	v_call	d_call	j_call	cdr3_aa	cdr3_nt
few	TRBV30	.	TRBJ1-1	CAWNKYGGNTEAFF	TGTGCCTGGAATAAGTACGGAGGGAACACTGAAGCTTTCTTT
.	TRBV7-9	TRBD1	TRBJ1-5	CASSLGAPGQGGNQPQHF	TGTGCCAGCAGCTTAGGGGCTCCGGGACAGGGTGGCAATCAGCCCCAGCATTTT
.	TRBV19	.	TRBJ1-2	CASIPTPQGRSVKDYGYTF	TGTGCCAGTATCCCCACCCCGCAGGGTCGTTCGGTCAAAGACTATGGCTACACCTTC
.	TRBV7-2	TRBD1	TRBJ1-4	CASSLEGTGGLKLFF	TGTGCCAGCAGCTTAGAAGGGACAGGGGGCTTAAAACTGTTTTTT
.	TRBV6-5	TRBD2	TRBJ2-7	CASSYGLGGYEQYF	TGTGCCAGCAGTTACGGACTAGGCGGGTACGAGCAGTACTTC
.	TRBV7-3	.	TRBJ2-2	CASSLYTNTGELFF	TGTGCCAGCAGCTTGTACACGAACACCGGGGAGCTGTTTTTT
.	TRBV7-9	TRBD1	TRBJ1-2	CASSLPDRPNRNYGYTF	TGTGCCAGCAGCTTACCGGACAGGCCAAATCGGAACTATGGCTACACCTTC
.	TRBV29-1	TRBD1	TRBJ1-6	CSVAVGAGGNSPLHF	TGCAGCGTTGCGGTAGGGGCAGGGGGAAATTCACCCCTCCACTTT
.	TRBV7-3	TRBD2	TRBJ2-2	CASSLTPAGGRTGELFF	TGTGCCAGCAGCTTAACACCAGCGGGGGGGCGAACCGGGGAGCTGTTTTTT
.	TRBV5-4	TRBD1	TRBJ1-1	CASSTSQGRNTEAFF	TGTGCCAGCAGCACCTCACAGGGGCGGAACACTGAAGCTTTCTTT
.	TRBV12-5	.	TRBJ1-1	CASGPYQGLVTEAFF	TGTGCTAGTGGTCCTTACCAGGGGCTTGTCACTGAAGCTTTCTTT
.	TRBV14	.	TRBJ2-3	CASSLGQRTDTQYF	TGTGCCAGCAGCCTCGGACAGCGCACAGATACGCAGTATTTT
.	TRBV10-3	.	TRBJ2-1	CAIKRDNEQFF	TGTGCCATCAAGCGGGACAATGAGCAGTTCTTC
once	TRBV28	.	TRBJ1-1	CASSLLETGTFF	TGTGCCAGCAGCCTATTAGAGACAGGAACTTTCTTT
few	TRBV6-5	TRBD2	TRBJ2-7	CASSTERGPAYEQYF	TGTGCCAGCAGCACCGAGCGGGGGCCAGCCTACGAGCAGTACTTC
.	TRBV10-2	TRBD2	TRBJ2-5	CASSEVAGGQETQYF	TGCGCCAGCAGTGAGGTGGCGGGGGGTCAAGAGACCCAGTACTTC
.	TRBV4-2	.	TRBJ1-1	CASSQVIQRGTEAFF	TGTGCCAGCAGCCAAGTCATCCAACGGGGCACTGAAGCTTTCTTT
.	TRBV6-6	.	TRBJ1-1	CASRDMDTEAFF	TGTGCCAGCAGAGACATGGACACTGAAGCTTTCTTT
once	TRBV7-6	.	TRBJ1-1	CASSLGANTEAFF	TGTGCCAGCAGCTTAGGGGCGAACACTGAAGCTTTCTTT
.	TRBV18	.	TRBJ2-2	CASSQLGHPNTGELFF	TGTGCCAGCTCGCAACTTGGACATCCGAACACCGGGGAGCTGTTTTTT
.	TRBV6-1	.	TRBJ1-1	CASTPIGVNTEAFF	TGTGCCAGCACCCCTATAGGGGTGAACACTGAAGCTTTCTTT
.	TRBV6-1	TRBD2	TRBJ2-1	CASSEGGTSGNEQFF	TGTGCCAGCAGTGAAGGAGGGACTAGCGGGAATGAGCAGTTCTTC
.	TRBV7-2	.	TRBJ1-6	CASSLGVQGNSPLHF	TGTGCCAGCAGCTTAGGGGTTCAGGGTAATTCACCCCTCCACTTT
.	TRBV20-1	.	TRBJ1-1	CSVPSNTEAFF	TGCAGTGTTCCGTCGAACACTGAAGCTTTCTTT